The following is a T cell receptor beta chain sequence with its context. Its recognized antigen is unknown. It has no much larger one-base neighbor in the sample; base qualities were not kept. The receptor library was made with the immunoSEQ multiplex PCR assay. The authors' pipeline ran thus. A statistical classification framework was built for diagnosing cytomegalovirus status from the catalog of TCR beta chain sequences. This immuneACCESS table, as held by TCRdb, lists in-frame sequences with V and J called but not all clones. Of the missing ones, under half trace to an unresolved V gene in checked studies; the others have no known cause. D and trimming come from the DNA, and the V and J calls and clone size come from that table. The sample table shows some 240,000 clones, and 70% to 90% are seen once. Roughly 1.2% of the sample comes from the top ten. Separate from the approximately 700-subject first cohort, the validation cohort of over 90 subjects was the group to which the donors belonged.

These data are taken from a study of cytomegalovirus exposure and HLA in healthy donors listed by TCRdb under 2017. Regarding the study in general: According to a later analysis, the roughly 120 validation repertoires were produced on the same platform as the roughly 600 repertoires of the first cohort. The study combined high-throughput TCR immunosequencing, statistical association of individual TCRs with disease status, and machine learning to predict cytomegalovirus infection status. In addition to the first cohort of around 670 subjects, a separate validation cohort of 130 or so different subjects was used. The study aimed to test whether signatures of past pathogen exposure could be identified by cataloging public T cell receptors.

What the study reported, not specific to this receptor: It was suggested by the authors that the approach could potentially be generalized to other disease states and immunological phenotypes. The validation cohort had no HLA typing available for a later analysis, so co-occurrence within that cohort was assessed over all 130 or so repertoires. In the study, 164 TCR beta chains were listed as associated with cytomegalovirus. While some public TCRs were present in many individuals, most TCR sequences turned up only very rarely across donors. A few of the identified cytomegalovirus-associated TCR beta chains were confirmed in vitro to be specific for cytomegalovirus antigens. In both the original and validation cohorts, the classifier was reported to diagnose cytomegalovirus status with high specificity and sensitivity. In a later analysis, TCRs clustered in the first cohort were found to also tend to co-occur in the approximately 120 validation repertoires, with about 94% of cluster scores above 0.

The germline V gene sets CDR1 to SGHRS and CDR2 to YFSETQ. V is cut by 1 base and J by 4 bases, and the space between the germline ends is 16 bases. From its cysteine to its phenylalanine, the CDR3 spans 16 amino acids. Here the CDR3 DNA is all that survives: 48 bases in frame from base 1. This receptor was obtained from a young woman in good health and CMV-seropositive. Source material: PBMCs. The V and J segments used are TRBV5-1 and TRBJ2-3; D gene: possibly TRBD2, on 6 matching bases. CDR3 sequence: CASSLSRQGGPDTQYF. Read as DNA, the sequence is TGCGCCAGCAGCTTGTCTCGCCAGGGAGGTCCAGATACGCAGTATTTT.